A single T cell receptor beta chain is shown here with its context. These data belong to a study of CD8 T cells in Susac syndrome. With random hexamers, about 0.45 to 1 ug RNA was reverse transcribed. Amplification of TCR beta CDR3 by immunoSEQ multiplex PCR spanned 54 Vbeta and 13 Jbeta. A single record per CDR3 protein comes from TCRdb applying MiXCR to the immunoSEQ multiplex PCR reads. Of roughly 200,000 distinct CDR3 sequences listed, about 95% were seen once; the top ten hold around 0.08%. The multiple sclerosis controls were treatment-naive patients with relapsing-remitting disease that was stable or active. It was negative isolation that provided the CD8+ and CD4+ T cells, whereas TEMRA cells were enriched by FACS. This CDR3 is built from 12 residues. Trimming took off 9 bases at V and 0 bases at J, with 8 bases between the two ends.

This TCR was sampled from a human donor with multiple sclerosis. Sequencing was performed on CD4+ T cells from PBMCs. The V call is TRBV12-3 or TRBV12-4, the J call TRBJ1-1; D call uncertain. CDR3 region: CASCGMNTEAFF. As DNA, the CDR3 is TGTGCCAGTTGTGGTATGAACACTGAAGCTTTCTTT.